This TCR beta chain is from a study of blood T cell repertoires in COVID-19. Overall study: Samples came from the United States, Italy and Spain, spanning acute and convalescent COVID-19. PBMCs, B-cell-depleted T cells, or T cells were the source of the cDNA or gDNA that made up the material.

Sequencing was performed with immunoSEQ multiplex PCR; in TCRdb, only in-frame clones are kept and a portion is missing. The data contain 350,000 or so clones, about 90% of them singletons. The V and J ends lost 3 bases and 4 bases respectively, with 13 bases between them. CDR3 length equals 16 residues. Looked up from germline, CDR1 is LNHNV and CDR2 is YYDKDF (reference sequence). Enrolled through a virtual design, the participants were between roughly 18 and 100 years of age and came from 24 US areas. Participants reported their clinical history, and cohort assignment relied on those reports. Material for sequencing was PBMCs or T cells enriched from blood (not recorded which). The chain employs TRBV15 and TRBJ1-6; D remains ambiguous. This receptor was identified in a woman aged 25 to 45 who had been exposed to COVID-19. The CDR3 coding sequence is TGTGCCACCAGCAGCCCGGGGTCTGGATATAATTCACCCCTCCACTTT. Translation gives CATSSPGSGYNSPLHF.